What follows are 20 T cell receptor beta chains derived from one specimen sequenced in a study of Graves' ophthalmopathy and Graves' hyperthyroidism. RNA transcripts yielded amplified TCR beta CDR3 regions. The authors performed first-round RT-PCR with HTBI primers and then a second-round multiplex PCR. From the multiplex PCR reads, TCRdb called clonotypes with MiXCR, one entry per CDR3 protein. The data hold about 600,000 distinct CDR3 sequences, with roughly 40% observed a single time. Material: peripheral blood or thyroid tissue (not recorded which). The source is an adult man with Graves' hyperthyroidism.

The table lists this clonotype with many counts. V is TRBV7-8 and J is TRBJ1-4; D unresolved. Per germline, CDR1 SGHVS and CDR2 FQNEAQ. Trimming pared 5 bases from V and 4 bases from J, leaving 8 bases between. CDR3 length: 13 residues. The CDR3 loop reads CASSGSGNEKLFF. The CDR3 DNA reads TGTGCCAGCAGCGGCAGCGGTAATGAAAAACTGTTTTTT. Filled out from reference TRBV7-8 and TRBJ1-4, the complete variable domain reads GAGVSQSPRYKVAKRGQDVALRCDPISGHVSLFWYQQALGQGPEFLTYFQNEAQLDKSGLPSDRFFAERPEGSVSTLKIQRTQQEDSAVYLCASSGSGNEKLFFGSGTQLSVL.

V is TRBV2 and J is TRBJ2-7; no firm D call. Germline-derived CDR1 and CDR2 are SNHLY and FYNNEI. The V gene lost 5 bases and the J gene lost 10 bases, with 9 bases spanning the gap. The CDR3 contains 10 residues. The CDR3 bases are TGTGCCAGCAGTAGCCTCGGACAGTACTTC. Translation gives CASSSLGQYF.

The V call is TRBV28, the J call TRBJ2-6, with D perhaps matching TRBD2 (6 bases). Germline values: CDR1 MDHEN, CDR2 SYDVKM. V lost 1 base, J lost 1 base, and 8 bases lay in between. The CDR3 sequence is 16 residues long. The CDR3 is CASSLYGGSGANVLTF. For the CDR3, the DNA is TGTGCCAGCAGTTTATACGGGGGTTCTGGGGCCAACGTCCTGACTTTC.

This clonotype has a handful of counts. Here the CDR3 DNA reads TGTGCCAGCAGTTTGGTACAGGGAATTGCAACTAATGAAAAACTGTTTTTT. The encoded protein is CASSLVQGIATNEKLFF. The rearrangement uses TRBV7-2 and TRBJ1-4; D may be TRBD1 (6 bases). Germline values: CDR1 SGHTA, CDR2 FQGNSA. The CDR3 totals 17 residues. V was trimmed by 6 bases and J by 0 bases, leaving 17 bases between them.

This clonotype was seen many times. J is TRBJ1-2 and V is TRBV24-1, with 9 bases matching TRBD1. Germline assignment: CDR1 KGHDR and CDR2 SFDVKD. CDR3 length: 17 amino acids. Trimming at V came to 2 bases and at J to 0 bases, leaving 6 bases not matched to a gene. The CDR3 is CATSDSGTGPANYGYTF. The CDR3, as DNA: TGTGCCACCAGTGATTCTGGGACAGGGCCAGCTAACTATGGCTACACCTTC.

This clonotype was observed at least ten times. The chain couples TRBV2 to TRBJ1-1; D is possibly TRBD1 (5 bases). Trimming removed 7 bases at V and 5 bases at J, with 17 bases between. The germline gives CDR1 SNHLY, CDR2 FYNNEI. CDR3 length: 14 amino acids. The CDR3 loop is CASNTGTLGTEAFF. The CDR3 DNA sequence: TGTGCCAGCAATACCGGGACCCTTGGGACTGAAGCTTTCTTT.

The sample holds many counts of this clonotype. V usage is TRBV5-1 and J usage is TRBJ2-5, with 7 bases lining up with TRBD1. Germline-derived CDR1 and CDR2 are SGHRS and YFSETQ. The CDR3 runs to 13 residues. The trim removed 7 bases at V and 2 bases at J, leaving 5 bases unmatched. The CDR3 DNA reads TGCGCCAGCGGTGGGACAGAACAAGAGACCCAGTACTTC. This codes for CASGGTEQETQYF. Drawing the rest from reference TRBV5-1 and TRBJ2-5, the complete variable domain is KAGVTQTPRYLIKTRGQQVTLSCSPISGHRSVSWYQQTPGQGLQFLFEYFSETQRNKGNFPGRFSGRQFSNSRSEMNVSTLELGDSALYLCASGGTEQETQYFGPGTRLLVL.

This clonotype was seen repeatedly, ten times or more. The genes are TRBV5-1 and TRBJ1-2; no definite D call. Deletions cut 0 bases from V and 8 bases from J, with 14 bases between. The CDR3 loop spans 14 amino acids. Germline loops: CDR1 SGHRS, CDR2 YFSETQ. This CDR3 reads CASSLGERGSGYTF. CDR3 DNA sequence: TGCGCCAGCAGCTTGGGCGAACGGGGAAGCGGCTACACCTTC. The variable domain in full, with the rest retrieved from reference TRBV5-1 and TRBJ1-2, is KAGVTQTPRYLIKTRGQQVTLSCSPISGHRSVSWYQQTPGQGLQFLFEYFSETQRNKGNFPGRFSGRQFSNSRSEMNVSTLELGDSALYLCASSLGERGSGYTFGSGTRLTVV.

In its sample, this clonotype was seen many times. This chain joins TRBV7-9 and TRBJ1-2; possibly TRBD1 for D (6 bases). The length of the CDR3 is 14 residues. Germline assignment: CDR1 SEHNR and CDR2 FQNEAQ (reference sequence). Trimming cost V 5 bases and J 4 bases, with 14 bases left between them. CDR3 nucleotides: TGTGCCAGCAGCCTTCCGACAGGCCCCTATGGCTACACCTTC. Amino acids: CASSLPTGPYGYTF.

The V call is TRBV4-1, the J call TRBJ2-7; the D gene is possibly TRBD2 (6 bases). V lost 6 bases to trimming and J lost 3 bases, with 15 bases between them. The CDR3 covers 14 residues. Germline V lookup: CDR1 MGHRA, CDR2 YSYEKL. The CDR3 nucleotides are TGCGCCAGCAGACCGGAACTAGCAAGCTACGAGCAGTACTTC. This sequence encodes CASRPELASYEQYF.

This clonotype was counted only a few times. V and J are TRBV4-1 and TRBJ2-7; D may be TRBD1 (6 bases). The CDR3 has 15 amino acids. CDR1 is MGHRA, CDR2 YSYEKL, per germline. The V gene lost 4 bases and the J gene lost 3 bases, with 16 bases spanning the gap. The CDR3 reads CASSPGQNSNYEQYF. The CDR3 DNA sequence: TGCGCCAGCAGCCCCGGACAGAATTCGAACTACGAGCAGTACTTC.

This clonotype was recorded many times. The CDR3 sequence is CSVEEGLAGEISYEQYF. CDR3 in DNA: TGCAGCGTTGAAGAGGGACTAGCGGGGGAGATTTCCTACGAGCAGTACTTC. This sequence joins TRBV29-1 and TRBJ2-7, with 14 bases fitting TRBD2. This CDR3 comprises 17 residues. The V gene end was trimmed by 0 bases and the J gene end by 1 base; junction bases not matched to a gene: 5. CDR1 and CDR2 from the germline V gene are SQVTM and ANQGSEA.

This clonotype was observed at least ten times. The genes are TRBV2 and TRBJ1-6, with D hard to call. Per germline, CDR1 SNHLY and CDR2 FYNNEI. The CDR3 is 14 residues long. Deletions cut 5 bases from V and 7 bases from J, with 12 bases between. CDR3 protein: CASSRGLANSPLHF. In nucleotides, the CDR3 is TGTGCCAGCAGTCGGGGTCTTGCGAATTCACCCCTCCACTTT.

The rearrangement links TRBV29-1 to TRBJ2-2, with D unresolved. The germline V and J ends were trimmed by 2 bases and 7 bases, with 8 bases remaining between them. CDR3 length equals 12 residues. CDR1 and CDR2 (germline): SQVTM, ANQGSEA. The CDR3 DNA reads TGCAGCGTTGAATTAGGGTACGGGGAGCTGTTTTTT. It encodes CSVELGYGELFF.

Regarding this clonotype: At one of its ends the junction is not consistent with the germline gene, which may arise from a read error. The CDR3 coding sequence is TGTGCCATCCGTGACACGGGGTTGGACTATGGCTACACCTTC. Translating gives CAIRDTGLDYGYTF. V and J are TRBV10-3 and TRBJ1-2; D is ambiguous. Looked up from germline, CDR1 is ENHRY and CDR2 is SYGVKD. CDR3 length equals 14 residues.

DNA for the CDR3: TGCGCCAGCAGCTGGAGGGACGGAGGCACTGAAGCTTTCTTT. The encoded protein is CASSWRDGGTEAFF. The chain couples TRBV5-1 to TRBJ1-1, with D possibly being TRBD1 (5 bases). V lost 3 bases and J lost 4, with 13 bases in between. The germline gives CDR1 SGHRS, CDR2 YFSETQ. The CDR3 has 14 residues.

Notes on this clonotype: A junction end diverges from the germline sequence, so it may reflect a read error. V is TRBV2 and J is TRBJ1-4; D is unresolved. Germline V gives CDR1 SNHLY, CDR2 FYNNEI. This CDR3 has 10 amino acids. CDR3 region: CASSEGKLFF. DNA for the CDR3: TGTGCCAGCAGCGAAGGAAAACTGTTTTTT.

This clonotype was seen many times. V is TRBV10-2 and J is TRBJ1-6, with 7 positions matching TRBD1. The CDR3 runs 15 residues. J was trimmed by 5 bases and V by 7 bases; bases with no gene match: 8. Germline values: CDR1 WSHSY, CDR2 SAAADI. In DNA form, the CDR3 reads TGCGCCAGCAAGGAGGAACAGGGGAATAATTCACCCCTCCACTTT. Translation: CASKEEQGNNSPLHF.

CDR3 coding DNA: TGTGCCAGTAGCGAGGAAAACATGGACAGGGGGCGCCTACCCCTCCACTTT. As protein: CASSEENMDRGRLPLHF. The chain couples TRBV19 to TRBJ1-6; 11 bases align to TRBD1. The CDR3 is made up of 17 amino acids. The junction had 16 bases not matched to a gene; V was cut back by 6 bases and J by 12 bases. Germline CDR1 is LNHDA and CDR2 is SQIVND (reference sequence).

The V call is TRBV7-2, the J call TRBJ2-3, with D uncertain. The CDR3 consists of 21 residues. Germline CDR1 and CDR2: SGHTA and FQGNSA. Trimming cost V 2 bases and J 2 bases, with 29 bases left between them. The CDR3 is CASSLTPSTSGLFLSTDTQYF. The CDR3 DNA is TGTGCCAGCAGCTTAACTCCCTCGACGAGTGGGCTTTTCCTATCCACAGATACGCAGTATTTT.